Shown below are 28 T cell receptor beta chains from a single sample sequenced in a study of T cell responses to AZD1222 COVID-19 vaccine. TCRdb's copy holds only in-frame clones and misses some; the assay was immunoSEQ multiplex PCR. Of 75,000 to 95,000 clones in the sample, 80% to 90% are singletons; the top ten hold about an eighth. Here the sequenced sample was peripheral blood, taken on day 0 of AZD1222 vaccination. The receptors were gathered from an adult in good health.

The rearrangement uses TRBV30 and TRBJ1-2; D uncertain. Germline values: CDR1 GTSNPN, CDR2 SVGIG (reference sequence). V was cut by 0 bases and J by 0 bases, with 5 bases left in between. CDR3 length equals 13 residues. For the CDR3, the DNA is TGTGCCTGGAGTGTCTCTACTAACTATGGCTACACCTTC. It encodes CAWSVSTNYGYTF. Looking up the rest from reference TRBV30 and TRBJ1-2 gives the full variable domain: SQTIHQWPATLVQPVGSPLSLECTVEGTSNPNLYWYRQAAGRGLQLLFYSVGIGQISSEVPQNLSASRPQDRQFILSSKKLLLSDSGFYLCAWSVSTNYGYTFGSGTRLTVV.

This chain links TRBV6-2 or TRBV6-3 with TRBJ1-5; the D gene is possibly TRBD1 (5 bases). Trimming stripped 1 base from V and 3 bases from J, with 10 bases between. There are 15 residues in the CDR3. Germline values: CDR1 MNHEY, CDR2 SVGEGT. The chain's CDR3 is CASSYFGGSNQPQHF. The CDR3 region has the DNA TGTGCCAGCAGTTACTTCGGGGGTTCCAATCAGCCCCAGCATTTT.

This clone was recorded only once. The chain is built from TRBV7-2 and TRBJ2-1, with D hard to call. V lost 2 bases, J lost 7 bases, and 18 bases lay in between. This CDR3 contains 16 residues. Per the germline V gene, CDR1 is SGHTA and CDR2 is FQGNSA. CDR3 nucleotides: TGTGCCAGCAGCTTAAACGGTCCCGTGGTTCGGAATGAGCAGTTCTTC. It encodes CASSLNGPVVRNEQFF.

In nucleotides, the CDR3 is TGTGCCAGCAGTCAGTTCGCAGGGTATGGCTACACCTTC. This gives the protein CASSQFAGYGYTF. The J gene is TRBJ1-2, the V gene TRBV28; perhaps TRBD1 as D (5 bases). Between the trimmed V and J ends, which lost 5 bases and 5 bases, there was a span of 12 bases. This CDR3 is built from 13 residues. Looked up from germline, CDR1 is MDHEN and CDR2 is SYDVKM.

The chain uses TRBV6-2 or TRBV6-3 and TRBJ2-4, with 7 bases that match TRBD1. Germline trimming cut 6 bases from V and 8 bases from J; bases unmatched to any gene: 7. The V gene's germline CDR1 is MNHEY and CDR2 SVGEGT. The CDR3 runs to 13 residues. This CDR3 is CASSRQGGDIQYF. The CDR3 DNA sequence: TGTGCCAGCAGCAGACAGGGTGGCGACATTCAGTACTTC.

Only a few counts were recorded for this clone. This chain connects TRBV19 to TRBJ2-7; perhaps D is TRBD1 or TRBD2 (5 bases each). The CDR3 covers 14 residues. The germline V and J ends were trimmed by 9 bases and 3 bases, with 18 bases remaining between them. Per the germline V gene, CDR1 is LNHDA and CDR2 is SQIVND (reference sequence). CDR3 nucleotide sequence: TGTGCCAGCGCGGTTACCGGGGCCAACTACGAGCAGTACTTC. Amino acids: CASAVTGANYEQYF.

The V and J genes are TRBV19 and TRBJ2-1; 11 positions match TRBD2. The CDR3 is 16 residues long. From germline, CDR1 is LNHDA and CDR2 SQIVND (reference sequence). J gave up 4 bases and V 2 bases, and 4 bases lay outside the gene matches. CDR3 region: CASSISSGGIYNEQFF. DNA for the CDR3: TGTGCCAGTAGTATATCTAGCGGGGGGATATACAATGAGCAGTTCTTC.

The sample holds a few counts of this clone. The gene calls are TRBV2 and TRBJ2-1, with no clear D. CDR1 is SNHLY, CDR2 FYNNEI, per germline. This CDR3 contains 13 residues. V shed 3 bases and J shed 5 bases, with 8 bases lying between them. CDR3 residues: CASSDSQDNEQFF. CDR3 DNA sequence: TGTGCCAGCAGTGATAGCCAGGACAATGAGCAGTTCTTC.

This chain joins TRBV25-1 and TRBJ2-3; no clear D. Trimming shortened V by 4 bases and J by 4 bases, and 9 bases separated the two germline ends. Germline V gives CDR1 MGHDK, CDR2 SYGVNS. This CDR3 comprises 13 residues. CDR3 amino acids: CASSVRVADTQYF. In DNA, the CDR3 is TGTGCCAGCAGTGTAAGGGTTGCAGATACGCAGTATTTT.

The rearrangement uses TRBV2 and TRBJ1-5; D call uncertain. Germline V lookup: CDR1 SNHLY, CDR2 FYNNEI. V lost 6 bases to trimming and J lost 11 bases, with 11 bases between them. The CDR3 consists of 11 residues. The CDR3 nucleotides read TGTGCCAGCAGCGCCCAGTTGGCCCAGCATTTT. Encoded protein: CASSAQLAQHF.

V usage is TRBV18 and J usage is TRBJ1-3; the D gene is possibly TRBD1 (6 bases). Germline V gives CDR1 KGHSH, CDR2 LQKENI. Trimming took 5 bases from V and 1 from J, leaving 18 bases between them. This CDR3 has 17 residues. The CDR3 nucleotides read TGTGCCAGCTCATCGCTTGGGGACAAATTATCTGGAAACACCATATATTTT. Its protein product is CASSSLGDKLSGNTIYF.

This clone has more than one count but fewer than ten. The chain links TRBV6-5 to TRBJ1-4; 8 bases line up with TRBD1. Germline trimming cut 3 bases from V and 11 bases from J; bases unmatched to any gene: 11. The CDR3 is 15 residues long. The germline CDR1 and CDR2 sequences are MNHEY and SVGAGI. CDR3 bases: TGTGCCAGCAGTTATTTGGGACAGGAGTTAGACAAACTGTTTTTT. Protein: CASSYLGQELDKLFF.

V and J are TRBV9 and TRBJ2-2; D is possibly TRBD2 (6 bases). V lost 0 bases to trimming and J lost 4 bases, with 10 bases between them. The CDR3 covers 15 residues. Looked up from germline, CDR1 is SGDLS and CDR2 is YYNGEE. The CDR3 reads CASSVGTIGTGELFF. Written as DNA, the CDR3 is TGTGCCAGCAGCGTAGGGACTATCGGCACCGGGGAGCTGTTTTTT. Combining the CDR3 with reference TRBV9 and TRBJ2-2 gives the whole variable domain DSGVTQTPKHLITATGQRVTLRCSPRSGDLSVYWYQQSLDQGLQFLIQYYNGEERAKGNILERFSAQQFPDLHSELNLSSLELGDSALYFCASSVGTIGTGELFFGEGSRLTVL.

The J gene is TRBJ1-5, the V gene TRBV24-1; D might be TRBD1 (5 bases). CDR3 size: 14 residues. V was cut by 2 bases and J by 1 base, with 5 bases left in between. Germline CDR1 is KGHDR and CDR2 is SFDVKD. In DNA, the CDR3 is TGTGCCACCAGTGATTGGGGCAGCAATCAGCCCCAGCATTTT. Amino acids: CATSDWGSNQPQHF.

The V gene is TRBV7-3, the J gene TRBJ1-1; weak D call: TRBD1 (5 bases). V lost 4 bases, J lost 4 bases, and 16 bases lay in between. This CDR3 comprises 15 residues. The germline V gene has CDR1 SGHTA and CDR2 FQGTGA. The CDR3 DNA sequence: TGTGCCAGCAGCTGGCAAGTGGGACCGAGCACTGAAGCTTTCTTT. It is translated as CASSWQVGPSTEAFF. The whole variable domain, filled in from reference TRBV7-3 and TRBJ1-1, reads GAGVSQTPSNKVTEKGKYVELRCDPISGHTALYWYRQSLGQGPEFLIYFQGTGAADDSGLPNDRFFAVRPEGSVSTLKIQRTERGDSAVYLCASSWQVGPSTEAFFGQGTRLTVV.

This rearrangement joins TRBV7-3 to TRBJ1-1; D not resolved. V lost 3 bases and J 1 base, leaving 6 bases between the germline ends. The CDR3 contains 13 residues. Germline CDR1 reads SGHTA; CDR2 reads FQGTGA. The CDR3 sequence is CASSFYGNTEAFF. The CDR3 nucleotides read TGTGCCAGCAGCTTTTACGGGAACACTGAAGCTTTCTTT. The complete variable domain, with remaining parts taken from reference TRBV7-3 and TRBJ1-1, reads GAGVSQTPSNKVTEKGKYVELRCDPISGHTALYWYRQSLGQGPEFLIYFQGTGAADDSGLPNDRFFAVRPEGSVSTLKIQRTERGDSAVYLCASSFYGNTEAFFGQGTRLTVV.

The chain links TRBV11-3 to TRBJ2-1; D is unclear. Germline V CDR1 and CDR2: SGHNT, YENEEA. The length of the CDR3 is 12 residues. Trimming stripped 3 bases from V and 9 bases from J, with 9 bases between. CDR3 coding DNA: TGTGCCAGCAGCTTTGGAGTTGGTGAGCAGTTCTTC. As protein: CASSFGVGEQFF.

The chain recombines TRBV2 with TRBJ1-2; D remains ambiguous. The CDR3 covers 13 residues. Germline V CDR1 and CDR2: SNHLY, FYNNEI. The V gene lost 1 base and the J gene lost 4 bases, with 7 bases spanning the gap. The CDR3 bases are TGTGCCAGCAGTGAAGAGGGAAGCTATGGCTACACCTTC. Protein sequence: CASSEEGSYGYTF.

This sequence joins TRBV19 and TRBJ2-2, with D unresolved. The germline V gene encodes CDR1 LNHDA and CDR2 SQIVND (reference sequence). This CDR3 has 14 amino acids. V was clipped by 5 bases and J by 3 bases, with 10 bases between them. The CDR3 region has the DNA TGTGCCAGTAGTCCCAAGGCTTACACCGGGGAGCTGTTTTTT. Amino acid sequence: CASSPKAYTGELFF.

The chain couples TRBV28 to TRBJ1-2; D is undetermined. This CDR3 has 16 amino acids. Germline values: CDR1 MDHEN, CDR2 SYDVKM. Trimming stripped 1 base from V and 0 bases from J, with 12 bases between. DNA for the CDR3: TGTGCCAGCAGTTTATCTATTAGTAACCCTAACTATGGCTACACCTTC. The encoded protein is CASSLSISNPNYGYTF.

In this sample, this clone turned up a few times. The chain recombines TRBV6-5 with TRBJ1-5, with D unclear. V was pared by 7 bases and J by 0 bases, with 7 bases between. The CDR3 loop spans 13 amino acids. CDR1 is MNHEY, CDR2 SVGAGI, per germline. CDR3 DNA: TGTGCCAGCATTCTCAATAGCAATCAGCCCCAGCATTTT. Protein: CASILNSNQPQHF.

This chain links TRBV15 with TRBJ2-1; 12 bases map to TRBD1. The CDR3 spans 18 residues. Germline CDR1 is LNHNV and CDR2 is YYDKDF (reference sequence). Trimming took 5 bases from V and 7 from J; bases not matched to a gene: 15. CDR3 DNA: TGTGCCACCAGCCATGGGGGGCCGGGACAGGGGGCTGGAAATGAGCAGTTCTTC. This sequence encodes CATSHGGPGQGAGNEQFF.

This chain links TRBV4-3 with TRBJ1-1, with 8 bases identical to TRBD1. Germline CDR1 reads LGHNA; CDR2 reads YSLEER. The CDR3 consists of 14 residues. V was clipped by 5 bases and J by 4 bases; unmatched bases: 6. Here the CDR3 DNA reads TGCGCCAGCAGCTTAGGCGGACAGGGCACTGAAGCTTTCTTT. Translated, it gives CASSLGGQGTEAFF.

The chain is built from TRBV19 and TRBJ2-1, with 10 bases fitting TRBD1. CDR1 is LNHDA and CDR2 is SQIVND in the germline V gene (reference sequence). V lost 5 bases, J lost 7 bases, and 2 bases stayed unmatched. This CDR3 spans 13 amino acids. The CDR3 bases are TGTGCCAGTAGTTCGGGACAGGGGAATGAGCAGTTCTTC. This translates into CASSSGQGNEQFF.

V and J are TRBV10-3 and TRBJ2-5; 7 nucleotides align to TRBD2. The junction had 6 bases not matched to a gene; V was cut back by 10 bases and J by 4 bases. Germline V gene data show CDR1 as ENHRY and CDR2 as SYGVKD. This CDR3 comprises 12 residues. This CDR3 is CATTGEGETQYF. The CDR3, as DNA: TGTGCCACCACCGGGGAGGGAGAGACCCAGTACTTC.

The chain joins TRBV3-1 (or the pseudogene TRBV3-2) to TRBJ2-7; no clear D gene. Germline assignment: CDR1 LGHDT and CDR2 YNNKEL (reference sequence). The CDR3 is made up of 14 amino acids. Trimming took off 1 base at V and 7 bases at J, with 14 bases between the two ends. The DNA for the CDR3 is TGTGCCAGCAGCCAAGGGTACCGAGGTGGGGAGCAGTACTTC. This gives the protein CASSQGYRGGEQYF.

This clone has a single count. V is TRBV2 and J is TRBJ1-6, with 8 bases aligning to TRBD1. The CDR3 has 13 residues. Germline V CDR1 and CDR2: SNHLY, FYNNEI. Trimming took 6 bases from V and 9 from J; bases not matched to a gene: 4. The CDR3 nucleotides read TGTGCCAGCAGGACAGGGGCTGGTTCACCCCTCCACTTT. It encodes CASRTGAGSPLHF.

The chain has TRBV15 and TRBJ1-5; D not certain. The CDR3 loop spans 13 amino acids. Germline loops: CDR1 LNHNV, CDR2 YYDKDF (reference sequence). Deletions cut 1 base from V and 3 bases from J, with 4 bases between. This CDR3 is CATSRAFNQPQHF. The DNA for the CDR3 is TGTGCCACCAGCAGAGCTTTCAATCAGCCCCAGCATTTT.